This T cell receptor beta chain was obtained from a study of human T cells and chemical hapten exposure. V dropped 0 bases and J dropped 6; count of bases not matched to a gene: 6. The CDR3 sequence is 16 residues long. Per germline, CDR1 SGHTA and CDR2 FQGNSA. Time point here: patch test 2, 6 weeks after DPC sensitization. Sample treatment: therapeutic diphenylcyclopropenone sensitization with weekly scalp DPC. TCRdb reprocessed the RACE reads with MiXCR, giving one entry per CDR3 protein. The repertoire consists of roughly 120,000 distinct CDR3 sequences, with 9% to 9.5% occurring once and the leading ten covering 3% to 3.5%.

This sequence originates from a woman in her thirties or forties with alopecia areata. Some clones in this sample may be carry-over from other donors' samples. Specimen: whole blood, collected in connection with sensitization to the hapten diphenylcyclopropenone (DPC). The chain joins TRBV7-2 to TRBJ2-1; 9 bases are shared with TRBD2. CDR3 in DNA: TGTGCCAGCAGCTTAGCGGGGACTAGCTTAAGCAATGAGCAGTTCTTC. It specifies CASSLAGTSLSNEQFF.